The rows below give T cell receptor beta chains drawn from one sample of a study of cytomegalovirus exposure and HLA in healthy donors. Profiled with immunoSEQ multiplex PCR; TCRdb holds only in-frame clones, not every one. Of tens of thousands of clones listed, 77% were seen once; the top ten hold 2.5% to 3%. The sequenced sample consisted of PBMCs. Source of these receptors: a woman in her thirties or forties in good health and CMV-seropositive. Each CDR3 is given with its conserved first and last residue. A D gene is named only where the DNA matches it firmly. Not all rows give a size; the values are once, few, many and, for expanded clones, a class.

CDR3nt	CDR3aa	j_gene	v_gene	abundance	d_gene
TGCGCCAGCAGCCTCGGCATCCTTAGCGGGGGGGCCGCGGAGACCCAGTACTTC	CASSLGILSGGAAETQYF	TRBJ2-5	TRBV5-1	-	TRBD2
TGTGCCAGCAGCCCAGGGGGCACCGGGGAGCTGTTTTTT	CASSPGGTGELFF	TRBJ2-2	TRBV7-2	-	TRBD1
TGCAGCGTTGATTCTCCCGAGCAGTACTTC	CSVDSPEQYF	TRBJ2-7	TRBV29-1	-	-
TGTGCCAGCAGCCGCCGATTAGCGGGGGAGGCCTTAGATACGCAGTATTTT	CASSRRLAGEALDTQYF	TRBJ2-3	TRBV4-2	once	TRBD2
TGCGCCAGCAGTGCCGGCAGGGTGAGTGGCTACACCTTC	CASSAGRVSGYTF	TRBJ1-2	TRBV10-1	-	-
TGTGCCAGCAGGGAGCGGATTACACTTGAGAATCAGCCCCAGCATTTT	CASRERITLENQPQHF	TRBJ1-5	TRBV2	-	-
TGTGCCAGTAGTATGCAGGGCCCTTCACCCCTCCACTTT	CASSMQGPSPLHF	TRBJ1-6	TRBV19	-	-
TGTGCCAGCAGCGACCAGAGAAGCGGAGCTACCGGGGAGCTGTTTTTT	CASSDQRSGATGELFF	TRBJ2-2	TRBV9	-	-
TGTGCCAGCAGCGGAGGGACAGGACCTCAGCCCCAGCATTTT	CASSGGTGPQPQHF	TRBJ1-5	TRBV9	once	TRBD1
TGTGCCAGCAGCTTGGCAGGGGGACGAAACACTGAAGCTTTCTTT	CASSLAGGRNTEAFF	TRBJ1-1	TRBV5-4	-	TRBD1
TGTGCCAGCAGTCAGGGACAGGGCCCAGGCGAGCAGTACTTC	CASSQGQGPGEQYF	TRBJ2-7	TRBV2	once	TRBD1
TGTGCCAGCAGCCAAGTGAGAGACAGCTCCTACGAGCAGTACTTC	CASSQVRDSSYEQYF	TRBJ2-7	TRBV4-2	few	-
TGTGCCACCAACGTAGCGGGGGGATCGGAGACCCAGTACTTC	CATNVAGGSETQYF	TRBJ2-5	TRBV15	-	TRBD2
TGTGCCAGCACCGTACCTAGCCCCACGACAGAAGCTTTCTTT	CASTVPSPTTEAFF	TRBJ1-1	TRBV6-6	once	-
TGTGCCTGCCGGGACAGGGGGAATGAAAAACTGTTTTTT	CACRDRGNEKLFF	TRBJ1-4	TRBV30	-	TRBD1
TGTGCCAGCAGTGAAGCGGTATACAGCGGCGAGCAGTACTTC	CASSEAVYSGEQYF	TRBJ2-7	TRBV6-1	-	-
TGTGCCAGCAGTCCCAGGGCGGTCTACGAGCAGTACTTC	CASSPRAVYEQYF	TRBJ2-7	TRBV6-5	-	-
TGCGCCAGCAGGACTAGTCCCTCCACAGATACGCAGTATTTT	CASRTSPSTDTQYF	TRBJ2-3	TRBV10-2	-	-
TGCGCCAGCAGCCGGTCCAGGACAGTCAGGGATGAGCAGTTCTTC	CASSRSRTVRDEQFF	TRBJ2-1	TRBV4-1	-	-
TGTGCCAGCAGCGTCGGTCCGGGGGGAGGCACAGATACGCAGTATTTT	CASSVGPGGGTDTQYF	TRBJ2-3	TRBV9	few	TRBD2
TGCGCCAGCAACACCCAAGGGGGGGCCGGGGAGCTGTTTTTT	CASNTQGGAGELFF	TRBJ2-2	TRBV5-1	-	-
TGTGCCAGTAGTAGGACAGGTCTCTCCTACGAGCAGTACTTC	CASSRTGLSYEQYF	TRBJ2-7	TRBV19	-	TRBD1
TGCGCCAGCAGCCAAGTCGGGCCTACTAGCGGGGGGGCTGAAGACGAGCAGTACTTC	CASSQVGPTSGGAEDEQYF	TRBJ2-7	TRBV4-1	-	TRBD2
TGTGCCAGCAGCCAACACGGGGGGGAAAAACTGTTTTTT	CASSQHGGEKLFF	TRBJ1-4	TRBV14	-	-
TGTGCCAGCAGGGAAGGGACAGACTTCTACGAGCAGTACTTC	CASREGTDFYEQYF	TRBJ2-7	TRBV28	-	TRBD1
TGTTCGTCCCAAGAGACAGGCCGCACAGATACGCAGTATTTT	CSSQETGRTDTQYF	TRBJ2-3	TRBV6-5	-	-
TGTGCCAGCAGTCTAGTAGCGGGAGCCACTGAAGCTTTCTTT	CASSLVAGATEAFF	TRBJ1-1	TRBV27	-	-
TGCGCCAGCAGCCACAACAGGGTTGCGCAGTATTTT	CASSHNRVAQYF	TRBJ2-3	TRBV4-1	once	-
TGTGCCATCCAAAAAGGACAGTCGTGGGAGCAGTACTTC	CAIQKGQSWEQYF	TRBJ2-7	TRBV10-3	once	-
TGTGCCGGGCGCGCTAGCGGGGGGGCCGGAGATACGCAGTATTTT	CAGRASGGAGDTQYF	TRBJ2-3	TRBV6-1	-	TRBD2
TGTGCTAGTGGTTCTTCAGAAACCGTTGAAAAACTGTTTTTT	CASGSSETVEKLFF	TRBJ1-4	TRBV12-5	-	-
TGTGCCAGCAGCTCCCTTGGGGGCACAGACACAGATACGCAGTATTTT	CASSSLGGTDTDTQYF	TRBJ2-3	TRBV5-4	-	-
TGTGCCAGCAGTCAGGAAGGTAGCGGGGGTGGGGAGACCCAGTACTTC	CASSQEGSGGGETQYF	TRBJ2-5	TRBV5-4	-	TRBD2
TGTGCCAGCAGTCGGGACACAGGTTCACCCCTCCACTTT	CASSRDTGSPLHF	TRBJ1-6	TRBV11-1	once	-
TGCGCCAGCAGCCAAAGGGGGGGTAGCGGGGGGCCGAGCTCCTACAATGAGCAGTTCTTC	CASSQRGGSGGPSSYNEQFF	TRBJ2-1	TRBV4-3	-	TRBD2
TGCGCCAGCAGCCAAGCCGGACAGCCCCAGGAGACCCAGTACTTC	CASSQAGQPQETQYF	TRBJ2-5	TRBV4-3	-	-
TGTGCCAGCACCTCCGGGACAGGGAGACCTGGGGCCAACGTCCTGACTTTC	CASTSGTGRPGANVLTF	TRBJ2-6	TRBV9	once	TRBD1